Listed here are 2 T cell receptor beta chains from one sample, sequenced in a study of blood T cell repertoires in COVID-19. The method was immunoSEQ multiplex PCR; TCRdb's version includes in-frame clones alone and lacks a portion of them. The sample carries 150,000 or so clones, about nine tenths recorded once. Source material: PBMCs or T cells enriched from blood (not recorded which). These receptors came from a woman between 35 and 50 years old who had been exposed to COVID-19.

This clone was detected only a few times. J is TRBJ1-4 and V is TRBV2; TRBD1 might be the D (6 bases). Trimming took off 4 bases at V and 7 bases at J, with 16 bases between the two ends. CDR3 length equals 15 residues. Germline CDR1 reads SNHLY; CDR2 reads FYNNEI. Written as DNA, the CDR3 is TGTGCCAGCAGTGGGGGGACAAGGAGGAGTGAAAAACTGTTTTTT. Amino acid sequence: CASSGGTRRSEKLFF. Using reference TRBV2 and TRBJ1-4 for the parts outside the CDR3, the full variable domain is EPEVTQTPSHQVTQMGQEVILRCVPISNHLYFYWYRQILGQKVEFLVSFYNNEISEKSEIFDDQFSVERPDGSNFTLKIRSTKLEDSAMYFCASSGGTRRSEKLFFGSGTQLSVL.

Here the CDR3 reads CASSYSMQDPGTSLGNEQFF. Here the CDR3 DNA reads TGTGCCAGCAGTTACTCGATGCAGGACCCCGGGACTAGCTTGGGGAATGAGCAGTTCTTC. This chain uses TRBV6-2 or TRBV6-3 with TRBJ2-1, with 9 positions matching TRBD2. V shed 0 bases and J 7 bases; nucleotides not matched to a gene: 19. The germline V gene has CDR1 MNHEY and CDR2 SVGEGT. CDR3 length equals 20 residues.